The following is a T cell receptor beta chain sequence with its context. Its antigen is unidentified. These data come from a study of cytomegalovirus exposure and HLA in healthy donors. Vbeta (60) and Jbeta (13) primers were used in the PCR. Some clones are missing from TCRdb's copy, which holds only in-frame ones; the method was immunoSEQ multiplex PCR. Among about 150,000 clones listed, approximately 80% were seen once. V trimming: 5 bases; J trimming: 7 bases; junction bases outside the gene matches: 7. The CDR3 contains 14 residues. Germline values: CDR1 LNHDA, CDR2 SQIVND (reference sequence). The donors comprised healthy bone marrow donors. Donors counted as nominally healthy when sampled, yet unrecorded immune exposures were likely. Study conclusions and caveats: There were several of the most significant clusters that appeared linked to common viral pathogens in a later analysis. TRBV6-2, TRBV6-3 and some other V segments were excluded as indistinguishable.

The receptor was isolated from a man aged 30 to 39 in good health and CMV-seropositive. The V gene is TRBV19, the J gene TRBJ1-1; 10 nucleotides match TRBD1. Sequencing was carried out using PBMCs. The CDR3 here is CASSGTGDSSEAFF. As DNA, the CDR3 is TGTGCCAGTAGTGGGACAGGGGATTCCAGTGAAGCTTTCTTT.